Reported below is one TCR beta chain. Its antigen is unidentified. This record comes from a study of cytotoxic CD8 clonotypes in ibrutinib-treated CLL. Points from the study as a whole: Baseline clonality, above age-matched healthy donor levels, tracked circulating CD8+ T-cell counts. Public clonotypes were rare and shrank or held steady on treatment.

The assay was immunoSEQ multiplex PCR, and TCRdb's table has in-frame clones only and misses some. The sample holds 15,000 to 20,000 clones, about 61% seen once. V lost 7 bases, J lost 5 bases, and 11 bases lay in between. CDR1 is MDHEN and CDR2 is SYDVKM in the germline V gene. This CDR3 spans 12 amino acids. Extraction of around 2 micrograms of genomic DNA from cryopreserved PBMCs supplied material for TCR beta libraries. This clonotype was sampled from a human donor with chronic lymphocytic leukemia. The sample here was PBMCs, taken after 12 months of ibrutinib treatment. The V call is TRBV28, the J call TRBJ1-1, with D perhaps matching TRBD1 (5 bases). CDR3 amino acids: CASNAGLTEAFF. The CDR3 coding sequence is TGTGCCAGCAACGCGGGGCTGACTGAAGCTTTCTTT.